A few counts support the clone carrying this T cell receptor (beta chain). This sample stems from a study of blood T cell repertoires in COVID-19. Study summary: The samples span acute and convalescent COVID-19 from the United States, Italy and Spain. Sources were T cells, B-cell-depleted T cells, or PBMCs; the material itself was cDNA or gDNA.

The authors' processing: Amplifying reference gene primers gave estimates of nucleated cell counts. Measured with immunoSEQ multiplex PCR; TCRdb has only the in-frame clones, and not every one. Clone size and V and J calls were adopted from that table, with D and trimming inferred from the DNA. This sample carries over 250,000 clones, roughly 85% of them seen once, and the ten largest clones take about an eighth. With 5 bases removed from V and 5 bases from J, the gap between germline ends came to 15 bases. Germline V gene sequence: CDR1 SNHLY, CDR2 FYNNEI. CDR3 size: 14 residues. This chain connects TRBV2 to TRBJ2-5, with TRBD1 as a possible D gene (6 bases). The sequencing sample was made of peripheral blood. This TCR derives from a human donor in a cohort sampled during active COVID-19. As DNA, the CDR3 is TGTGCCAGCAGTAACCGGGCTCAGGGGGAGACCCAGTACTTC. It codes for CASSNRAQGETQYF.